This section outlines one T cell receptor (beta chain) sequence together with its context. Its antigen is undetermined. Ipilimumab CTLA-4 blockade and focal radiation were given to patients with chemo-refractory metastatic non-small-cell lung cancer. The sample is drawn from a study of radiotherapy plus CTLA-4 blockade in lung cancer. Study-wide background: Among patients, roughly 18% showed objective responses, and approximately 30% had disease control. Whole-study results and caveats: Alongside interferon-beta, early blood T cell clone dynamics were reportedly the best predictor of response. Subsequent to radiotherapy plus ipilimumab, tumor-derived TCR clones underwent expansion in blood.

Here immunoSEQ multiplex PCR was the method, and the copy in TCRdb shows in-frame clones only, minus some. In the table there are tens of thousands of clones, around 77% of which are singletons. The clonotype originates from a human donor with non-small cell lung cancer who had stable disease on radiotherapy plus ipilimumab. The sequencing used peripheral blood, collected from a patient treated with radiotherapy plus ipilimumab.

In DNA form, the CDR3 reads TGTGCCAGCAGCTATAACACCGGGACAGGGAACACTGAAGCTTTCTTT. It specifies CASSYNTGTGNTEAFF. V gene TRBV7-8 combines with J gene TRBJ1-1, with 8 bases fitting TRBD1. Per the germline V gene, CDR1 is SGHVS and CDR2 is FQNEAQ. V shed 4 bases and J 1 base; nucleotides not matched to a gene: 8. This CDR3 region has 16 residues.